This T cell receptor (beta chain) was obtained from a study of graft-versus-host responses after intestinal transplantation. In the study overall: Each recipient received anti-thymocyte globulin induction, then tacrolimus and steroids for approximately three years. Findings and caveats of the study: Marrow from the recipient contained GvH clones, some of which had appeared first in ileum or blood.

A word on this clone: Its antigen is not identified.

Clones were read by immunoSEQ multiplex PCR, and TCRdb kept only the in-frame ones, dropping some. The table has over 9,000 clones, just over 90% seen once. Time point noted: postoperative day 105 after intestinal transplantation (dayNNNN = postoperative day). The specimen was PBMCs, collected 105 days after intestinal transplantation. The source of this sequence is a human patient who received an intestinal transplant, so some T cells may come from the graft donor.

The CDR3 here is CASSLFPLAGTPQLETQYF. The CDR3 nucleotides read TGCGCCAGCAGCTTGTTTCCTCTAGCGGGAACACCTCAGTTAGAGACCCAGTACTTC. V and J are TRBV5-1 and TRBJ2-5, with TRBD2 matching over 9 bases. V shed 1 base, J shed 4 bases, and the junction held 17 bases outside the gene matches. CDR3 length: 19 residues. The germline V gene encodes CDR1 SGHRS and CDR2 YFSETQ.